These 20 T cell receptor beta chains came from one sample sequenced in a study of blood T cell repertoires in COVID-19. Measured with immunoSEQ multiplex PCR; TCRdb has only the in-frame clones, and not every one. The repertoire holds some 230,000 clones, with approximately 80% as singletons. Source material: PBMCs or T cells enriched from blood (not recorded which). Receptors were obtained from a woman aged 40 to 50 with acute COVID-19.

In this sample, this clone turned up a few times. V and J are TRBV6-2 or TRBV6-3 and TRBJ2-5; 9 bases are a match to TRBD1. Germline V gene lookup returns CDR1 MNHEY and CDR2 SVGEGT. The CDR3 runs 14 residues. V lost 2 bases, J lost 3 bases, and 1 base stayed unmatched. This CDR3 is CASSYRDREETQYF. Written as DNA, the CDR3 is TGTGCCAGCAGTTACCGGGACAGGGAAGAGACCCAGTACTTC.

Only a few counts were recorded for this clone. The chain joins TRBV19 to TRBJ1-2; perhaps TRBD1 as D (5 bases). The germline V gene has CDR1 LNHDA and CDR2 SQIVND (reference sequence). The CDR3 has 13 residues. Deletions cut 2 bases from V and 8 bases from J, with 12 bases between. The CDR3 protein is CASSIWDSEGYTF. The CDR3 DNA follows: TGTGCCAGTAGTATATGGGACTCTGAGGGCTACACCTTC.

The V and J genes are TRBV7-9 and TRBJ1-1; 9 bases fit TRBD1. J gave up 7 bases and V 2 bases, and 8 bases lay outside the gene matches. The CDR3 covers 15 residues. Germline V gene lookup returns CDR1 SEHNR and CDR2 FQNEAQ (reference sequence). Here the CDR3 reads CASSLSGTGLNEAFF. The DNA of the CDR3 is TGTGCCAGCAGCTTATCTGGGACAGGGTTAAATGAAGCTTTCTTT.

The chain joins TRBV27 to TRBJ1-5; a weak D match, TRBD1 (6 bases). The germline gives CDR1 MNHEY, CDR2 SMNVEV (reference sequence). CDR3 length equals 19 residues. V dropped 6 bases and J dropped 4 bases, with 28 bases sitting between them. CDR3 in amino acids: CASSPDSFIPTEKNQPQHF. The DNA of the CDR3 is TGTGCCAGCAGCCCGGACAGTTTCATCCCCACCGAGAAAAATCAGCCCCAGCATTTT.

The CDR3 sequence is CSASDGLAAADTQYF. In DNA form, the CDR3 reads TGCAGTGCTAGTGACGGTCTAGCGGCCGCCGATACGCAGTATTTT. The chain links TRBV20-1 to TRBJ2-3; 7 bases are a match to TRBD2. This CDR3 has 15 amino acids. Germline trimming cut 3 bases from V and 6 bases from J; bases unmatched to any gene: 12. Germline-derived CDR1 and CDR2 are DFQATT and SNEGSKA (reference sequence).

This CDR3 is CASSQGQSYGYTF. CDR3 DNA sequence: TGCGCCAGCAGCCAGGGACAGAGCTATGGCTACACCTTC. The genes are TRBV4-1 and TRBJ1-2; 7 bases map to TRBD1. With 3 bases clipped from V and 4 bases from J, the junction kept 2 bases outside the gene matches. The CDR3 is 13 amino acids. Germline V gene lookup returns CDR1 MGHRA and CDR2 YSYEKL.

CDR3 bases: TGCGCCAGCAGCTTGGCCGGGGGTGTTAAGAACACCGGGGAGCTGTTTTTT. The encoded protein is CASSLAGGVKNTGELFF. The V gene is TRBV5-1, the J gene TRBJ2-2; weak D call: TRBD2 (6 bases). V was cut by 0 bases and J by 1 base, with 13 bases left in between. The length of the CDR3 is 17 residues. Germline lookup yields CDR1 SGHRS and CDR2 YFSETQ.

The V call is TRBV6-5, the J call TRBJ2-6; possible D gene TRBD2, 6 bases. CDR1 is MNHEY, CDR2 SVGAGI, per germline. The CDR3 sequence is 15 residues long. Trimming left V 2 bases short and J 2 bases short, with 7 bases between. CDR3 bases: TGTGCCAGCAGTTACGGCGGGACTGGGGCCAACGTCCTGACTTTC. It codes for CASSYGGTGANVLTF.

The chain employs TRBV25-1 and TRBJ2-2, with 10 bases lining up with TRBD2. The germline V gene encodes CDR1 MGHDK and CDR2 SYGVNS. V was pared by 6 bases and J by 2 bases, with 9 bases of the junction left unmatched. The CDR3 runs to 17 residues. The CDR3 DNA reads TGTGCCAGCAGGCCCACGAGCGGGAGGGGAAACACCGGGGAGCTGTTTTTT. It yields the protein CASRPTSGRGNTGELFF.

V and J are TRBV7-9 and TRBJ2-1; no clear D. The V end lost 3 bases, the J end lost 8 bases, and 8 bases lay between the germline ends. The germline gives CDR1 SEHNR, CDR2 FQNEAQ (reference sequence). This CDR3 has 12 residues. CDR3 protein: CASSFPRDEQFF. The DNA of the CDR3 is TGTGCCAGCAGCTTCCCCCGCGATGAGCAGTTCTTC.

The genes are TRBV27 and TRBJ1-2; D is undetermined. V lost 7 bases, J lost 5 bases, and 14 bases lay in between. CDR3 size: 13 residues. Germline V lookup: CDR1 MNHEY, CDR2 SMNVEV (reference sequence). CDR3 in DNA: TGTGCCAGCACCTCCATCGGGGAGTATGGCTACACCTTC. Its translation is CASTSIGEYGYTF.

The chain is built from TRBV10-1 and TRBJ1-4; unclear D gene. The V end lost 4 bases, the J end lost 12 bases, and 12 bases lay between the germline ends. Germline CDR1 and CDR2: WNHNN and SYGVQD (reference sequence). The CDR3 consists of 12 residues. The CDR3 sequence: CASSGSGGELFF. The CDR3 nucleotides read TGCGCCAGCAGTGGATCCGGTGGAGAACTGTTTTTT.

The rearrangement links TRBV5-4 to TRBJ2-4, with D possibly being TRBD2 (7 bases). The germline CDR1 and CDR2 sequences are SGHNT and YYREEE (reference sequence). There are 14 residues in the CDR3. V gave up 8 bases and J gave up 3 bases, with 15 bases separating them. Written as DNA, the CDR3 is TGTGCCAGTCAGAGGGGGGGGGACAAAAACATTCAGTACTTC. As protein: CASQRGGDKNIQYF.

The chain uses TRBV25-1 and TRBJ1-6, with D possibly matching TRBD1 (6 bases). This CDR3 region has 16 residues. Trimming left V 4 bases short and J 0 bases short, with 10 bases between. Germline CDR1 MGHDK, CDR2 SYGVNS. The chain's CDR3 is CASSASRGSYNSPLHF. The CDR3 DNA reads TGTGCCAGCAGTGCGAGCAGGGGCTCCTATAATTCACCCCTCCACTTT.

The rearrangement links TRBV19 to TRBJ1-5; 12 bases map to TRBD1. Germline V gives CDR1 LNHDA, CDR2 SQIVND (reference sequence). The CDR3 runs 16 residues. Unmatched junction bases numbered 4, after V lost 5 bases and J lost 2 bases. The CDR3 DNA reads as TGTGCCAGTAGTCCGGGACAGGGGGCCGGCAATCAGCCCCAGCATTTT. Translated, it gives CASSPGQGAGNQPQHF.

This chain uses TRBV5-6 with TRBJ2-5; 15 nucleotides match TRBD2. Germline values: CDR1 SGHDT, CDR2 YYEEEE. This CDR3 contains 17 residues. The V and J ends lost 3 bases and 5 bases, in that order; junction bases with no gene match: 8. Here the CDR3 DNA reads TGTGCCAGCAGCTCTTTTAGGACTAGCGGGAGGGGGGAGACCCAGTACTTC. Amino acid sequence: CASSSFRTSGRGETQYF.

The chain combines TRBV6-2 or TRBV6-3 with TRBJ2-7; TRBD2 agrees at 10 bases. J lost 4 bases, V lost 2 bases, and 11 bases had no gene match. The CDR3 is 17 residues long. CDR1 is MNHEY, CDR2 SVGEGT, per germline. CDR3 protein: CASSYATGLARLYEQYF. CDR3 sequence (DNA): TGTGCCAGCAGTTACGCCACGGGACTAGCGCGATTATACGAGCAGTACTTC.

This chain connects TRBV28 to TRBJ1-4, with TRBD1 identical over 10 bases. Trimming took 5 bases from V and 7 from J; bases not matched to a gene: 7. CDR3 length equals 15 residues. The germline V gene encodes CDR1 MDHEN and CDR2 SYDVKM. The DNA of the CDR3 is TGTGCCAGCAGTCGACAGGGGGCGCGGGGTGAAAAACTGTTTTTT. It yields the protein CASSRQGARGEKLFF. The full variable domain, in which reference TRBV28 and TRBJ1-4 provide the parts outside the CDR3, is DVKVTQSSRYLVKRTGEKVFLECVQDMDHENMFWYRQDPGLGLRLIYFSYDVKMKEKGDIPEGYSVSREKKERFSLILESASTNQTSMYLCASSRQGARGEKLFFGSGTQLSVL.

The chain couples TRBV24-1 to TRBJ1-3; D is undetermined. Trimming took off 3 bases at V and 0 bases at J, with 2 bases between the two ends. CDR1 and CDR2 (germline): KGHDR, SFDVKD. This CDR3 comprises 13 residues. This chain's CDR3 is CATSDLSGNTIYF. CDR3 coding DNA: TGTGCCACCAGTGATCTCTCTGGAAACACCATATATTTT.

The chain uses TRBV28 and TRBJ2-7; 7 bases align to TRBD2. The trim removed 4 bases at V and 2 bases at J, leaving 8 bases unmatched. Germline assignment: CDR1 MDHEN and CDR2 SYDVKM. This CDR3 spans 15 amino acids. CDR3 DNA: TGTGCCAGCAGTTCCCCTAGCGGTAAAGCCTACGAGCAGTACTTC. It is translated as CASSSPSGKAYEQYF.